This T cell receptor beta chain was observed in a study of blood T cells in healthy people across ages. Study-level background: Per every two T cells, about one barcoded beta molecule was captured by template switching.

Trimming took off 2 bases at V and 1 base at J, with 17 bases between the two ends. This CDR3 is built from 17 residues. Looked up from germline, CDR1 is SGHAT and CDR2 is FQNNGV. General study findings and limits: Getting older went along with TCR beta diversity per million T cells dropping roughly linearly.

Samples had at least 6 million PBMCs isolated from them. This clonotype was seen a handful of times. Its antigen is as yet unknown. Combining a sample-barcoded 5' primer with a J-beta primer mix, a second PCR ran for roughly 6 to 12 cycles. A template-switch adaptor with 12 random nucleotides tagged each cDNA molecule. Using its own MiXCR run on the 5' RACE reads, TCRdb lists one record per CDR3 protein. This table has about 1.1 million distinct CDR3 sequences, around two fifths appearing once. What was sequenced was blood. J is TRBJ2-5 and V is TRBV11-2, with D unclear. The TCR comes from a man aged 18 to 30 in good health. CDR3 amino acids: CASSLSRVGYLQETQYF. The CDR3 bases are TGTGCCAGCAGCTTAAGCCGGGTGGGATATCTCCAAGAGACCCAGTACTTC.